The 25 T cell receptor beta chains in this list originate from one sample, sequenced in a study of early T cells in non-severe SARS-CoV-2 infection. TCRdb re-analysed the 5' RACE reads in MiXCR, keeping a single row per CDR3 protein. In the table there are about 83,000 distinct CDR3 sequences, about 13% of which are singletons. The sequencing input was whole blood. Every receptor here comes from an adult who was a healthcare worker with PCR-confirmed SARS-CoV-2 infection or an uninfected control (not recorded which).

This clonotype showed up just a few times. The genes are TRBV20-1 and TRBJ1-2; D is perhaps TRBD1 (5 bases). Germline V gives CDR1 DFQATT, CDR2 SNEGSKA (reference sequence). This CDR3 is built from 13 residues. Trimming cost V 5 bases and J 6 bases, with 16 bases left between them. CDR3 coding DNA: TGCAGTGCTCAAACGCCAGGGCTTCATGGCTACACCTTC. Protein sequence: CSAQTPGLHGYTF.

This clonotype was found once. One base away lies a much larger clone, so this may be a sequencing read error. V usage is TRBV6-1 and J usage is TRBJ2-1, with D possibly being TRBD1 (5 bases). This CDR3 is built from 13 residues. The V end lost 6 bases, the J end lost 7 bases, and 13 bases lay between the germline ends. Germline values: CDR1 MNHNS, CDR2 SASEGT. The CDR3: CASRTIRVNEQFF. The CDR3 DNA is TGTGCCAGCAGAACGATCAGGGTGAATGAGCAGTTCTTC.

Many counts were recorded for this clonotype. V usage is TRBV4-3 and J usage is TRBJ1-1; a weak D match, TRBD1 (5 bases). Germline-derived CDR1 and CDR2 are LGHNA and YSLEER. Trimming left V 4 bases short and J 1 base short, with 19 bases between. The length of the CDR3 is 17 residues. The CDR3 sequence is CASSRTAGGNRNTEAFF. CDR3 DNA sequence: TGCGCCAGCAGCCGCACGGCGGGGGGTAACAGGAACACTGAAGCTTTCTTT.

This clonotype was picked up a small number of times. The chain uses TRBV6-1 and TRBJ2-7; a possible D gene is TRBD1 (5 bases). The V gene lost 0 bases and the J gene lost 2 bases, with 11 bases spanning the gap. There are 15 residues in the CDR3. Germline CDR1 reads MNHNS; CDR2 reads SASEGT. CDR3 in DNA: TGTGCCAGCAGTGAAGCCTTGGACAAGACCTACGAGCAGTACTTC. Protein: CASSEALDKTYEQYF.

This clonotype was recorded many times. The V and J genes are TRBV30 and TRBJ2-1; 10 bases map to TRBD2. The germline gives CDR1 GTSNPN, CDR2 SVGIG (reference sequence). The V gene end was trimmed by 3 bases and the J gene end by 7 bases; junction bases not matched to a gene: 6. The CDR3 extends over 14 amino acids. The CDR3 is CAWSSGGASNEQFF. DNA for the CDR3: TGTGCCTGGAGCAGCGGGGGGGCCTCGAATGAGCAGTTCTTC. Together with reference TRBV30 and TRBJ2-1, the CDR3 gives the full variable domain: SQTIHQWPATLVQPVGSPLSLECTVEGTSNPNLYWYRQAAGRGLQLLFYSVGIGQISSEVPQNLSASRPQDRQFILSSKKLLLSDSGFYLCAWSSGGASNEQFFGPGTRLTVL.

This clonotype was picked up a small number of times. The chain uses TRBV20-1 and TRBJ1-5; the D gene is possibly TRBD1 (6 bases). V was pared by 6 bases and J by 2 bases, with 17 bases between. Germline lookup yields CDR1 DFQATT and CDR2 SNEGSKA (reference sequence). This CDR3 contains 15 residues. The CDR3 region has the DNA TGCAGTGCCGGCGGGGGCCCCACGCGCAATCAGCCCCAGCATTTT. Encoded protein: CSAGGGPTRNQPQHF.

About this clonotype itself: A read error may account for a junction end that differs from germline. The chain links TRBV7-7 to TRBJ2-2; no clear D. In germline, CDR1 is SSHAT, CDR2 FNYEAQ (reference sequence). The CDR3 totals 13 residues. The CDR3 reads CASSSRPGGELFF. CDR3 in DNA: TGTGCTAGCAGCTCCAGACCTGGCGGGGAGCTGTTTTTT.

This clonotype was picked up many times. This chain connects TRBV27 to TRBJ2-1; D perhaps matches TRBD2 (6 bases). The V gene's germline CDR1 is MNHEY and CDR2 SMNVEV (reference sequence). The germline V and J ends were trimmed by 2 bases and 0 bases, with 17 bases remaining between them. The CDR3 consists of 18 residues. CDR3 residues: CASSLQWRGPLSYNEQFF. Written as DNA, the CDR3 is TGTGCCAGCAGTTTACAGTGGCGGGGTCCCCTCTCCTACAATGAGCAGTTCTTC.

J is TRBJ2-1 and V is TRBV7-6; no definite D call. Germline V CDR1 and CDR2: SGHVS, FNYEAQ. V lost 5 bases and J lost 3, with 8 bases in between. This CDR3 region has 13 residues. This CDR3 reads CASSQGRYNEQFF. In DNA form, the CDR3 reads TGTGCCAGCAGCCAAGGGCGCTACAATGAGCAGTTCTTC.

This clonotype was detected many times. The chain has TRBV20-1 and TRBJ2-3; no clear D. Trimming shortened V by 5 bases and J by 1 base, and 19 bases separated the two germline ends. Germline V lookup: CDR1 DFQATT, CDR2 SNEGSKA (reference sequence). CDR3 length equals 16 residues. The CDR3 region is CSAPLGWVYGTDTQYF. The CDR3 DNA reads TGCAGTGCTCCCCTCGGATGGGTGTATGGCACAGATACGCAGTATTTT.

This chain uses TRBV12-2 with TRBJ1-6; TRBD1 was called by the table and not checked on the DNA. TRBV12-2 is listed as a pseudogene. The CDR3 extends over 24 amino acids. The CDR3, as DNA: TGTGCAAGTCGCCCCCCTAAGGGGACAGGGGGCCGAGTGATGGAGGGGTCCTATAATTCACCCCTCCACTTT. Translating it yields CASRPPKGTGGRVMEGSYNSPLHF.

This clonotype came up a few times. The chain recombines TRBV27 with TRBJ2-1; possibly TRBD1 or TRBD2 for D (6 bases each). CDR1 and CDR2 (germline): MNHEY, SMNVEV (reference sequence). Trimming stripped 4 bases from V and 7 bases from J, with 14 bases between. The CDR3 runs 14 residues. The CDR3 region has the DNA TGTGCCAGCAGTTGGGATGGGGGGCTGAATGAGCAGTTCTTC. Translation gives CASSWDGGLNEQFF.

This clonotype was picked up many times. The chain couples TRBV7-6 to TRBJ2-4, with D hard to call. V was pared by 5 bases and J by 0 bases, with 5 bases between. The CDR3 has 13 residues. Germline-derived CDR1 and CDR2 are SGHVS and FNYEAQ. The CDR3, as DNA: TGTGCCAGCAGCACCCCAGCCAAAAACATTCAGTACTTC. It yields the protein CASSTPAKNIQYF. The full variable domain, in which reference TRBV7-6 and TRBJ2-4 provide the parts outside the CDR3, is GAGVSQSPRYKVTKRGQDVALRCDPISGHVSLYWYRQALGQGPEFLTYFNYEAQQDKSGLPNDRFSAERPEGSISTLTIQRTEQRDSAMYRCASSTPAKNIQYFGAGTRLSVL.

The chain employs TRBV12-3 or TRBV12-4 and TRBJ2-1; 8 positions agree with TRBD2. This CDR3 comprises 14 residues. V gave up 5 bases and J gave up 6 bases; unmatched junction bases: 6. Here the CDR3 DNA reads TGTGCCAGCAGTCGCGGGGGGCTCCGCAATGAGCAGTTCTTC. Translating it yields CASSRGGLRNEQFF.

The sample holds a few counts of this clonotype. J is TRBJ2-1 and V is TRBV2; D remains ambiguous. Trimming removed 4 bases from V and 4 bases from J, with 5 bases in between. From germline, CDR1 is SNHLY and CDR2 FYNNEI. This CDR3 is built from 12 residues. Here the CDR3 reads CASSVSYNEQFF. The CDR3 DNA reads TGTGCCAGCAGTGTATCGTACAATGAGCAGTTCTTC.

The genes are TRBV20-1 and TRBJ1-1; D is unresolved. The CDR3 is 15 residues long. V was shortened by 5 bases and J by 1 base, with 17 bases between the two germline ends. The germline V gene encodes CDR1 DFQATT and CDR2 SNEGSKA (reference sequence). For the CDR3, the DNA is TGCAGTGCTCTGGAGTTGGGGAGGGCGAACACTGAAGCTTTCTTT. Translation gives CSALELGRANTEAFF.

In its sample, this clonotype was seen many times. The chain employs TRBV5-6 and TRBJ2-7; TRBD1 matches at 9 bases. CDR1 is SGHDT, CDR2 YYEEEE, per germline. The CDR3 totals 16 residues. V was clipped by 2 bases and J by 7 bases; unmatched bases: 13. For the CDR3, the DNA is TGTGCCAGCAGCTTCACAGGGGGCAGTCGCCGGTGGGAGCAGTACTTC. Its protein is CASSFTGGSRRWEQYF.

This clonotype was observed a handful of times. The rearrangement uses TRBV6-6 and TRBJ2-3; 9 nucleotides match TRBD2. J was trimmed by 2 bases and V by 4 bases; bases with no gene match: 4. The germline gives CDR1 MNHNY, CDR2 SVGAGI (reference sequence). This CDR3 comprises 15 residues. The CDR3 coding sequence is TGTGCCAGCAGTTCGACTAGCGGATCCACAGATACGCAGTATTTT. Its translation: CASSSTSGSTDTQYF.

The sample holds a few counts of this clonotype. The V and J genes are TRBV6-4 and TRBJ2-2; D possibly corresponds to TRBD2 (6 bases). The germline V gene has CDR1 MRHNA and CDR2 SNTAGT. The CDR3 is 15 amino acids. The V end lost 6 bases, the J end lost 6 bases, and 17 bases lay between the germline ends. CDR3 DNA sequence: TGTGCCAGCAGCTTGTCGGGGGAGTCGTCCGGGGAGCTGTTTTTT. Its protein product is CASSLSGESSGELFF.

This clonotype turned up a few times. The rearrangement uses TRBV18 and TRBJ2-6; D is unclear. The CDR3 loop spans 14 amino acids. V was pared by 5 bases and J by 0 bases, with 5 bases between. CDR1 and CDR2 from the germline V gene are KGHSH and LQKENI. The CDR3 DNA is TGTGCCAGCTCAGCTAACTCTGGGGCCAACGTCCTGACTTTC. This sequence encodes CASSANSGANVLTF.

The DNA for the CDR3 is TGCAGTGCTAGAGCCTGGGACTATCCCACAGATACGCAGTATTTT. It codes for CSARAWDYPTDTQYF. The chain has TRBV20-1 and TRBJ2-3; 7 nucleotides line up with TRBD2. Germline CDR1 and CDR2: DFQATT and SNEGSKA (reference sequence). The CDR3 covers 15 residues. Unmatched junction bases numbered 6, after V lost 1 base and J lost 2 bases.

The genes are TRBV20-1 and TRBJ2-5; the match to TRBD1 covers 7 bases. The V and J ends lost 5 bases and 5 bases, in that order; junction bases with no gene match: 8. This CDR3 has 13 amino acids. Germline CDR1 DFQATT, CDR2 SNEGSKA (reference sequence). CDR3 bases: TGCAGTGCTCCCCGACAGGGCATGGAGACCCAGTACTTC. Amino acid sequence: CSAPRQGMETQYF.

The chain is built from TRBV10-3 and TRBJ2-5, with TRBD1 identical over 8 bases. The CDR3 consists of 15 residues. CDR1 ENHRY and CDR2 SYGVKD come from the germline V gene. The J segment lost 6 bases and the V segment lost 2 bases, leaving 8 bases of the junction unmatched. The CDR3 sequence: CAISENGQGGKTQYF. The CDR3 nucleotides read TGTGCCATCAGTGAGAACGGACAGGGCGGGAAGACCCAGTACTTC.

This clonotype counts as medium-sized (0.01 to 0.1%). The chain combines TRBV25-1 with TRBJ2-7; TRBD1 matches at 8 bases. The CDR3 covers 15 residues. Germline CDR1 and CDR2: MGHDK and SYGVNS. The J segment lost 6 bases and the V segment lost 1 base, leaving 8 bases of the junction unmatched. DNA of the CDR3: TGTGCCAGCAGTGAATCGCACAGGGGGATGAGCGAGCAGTACTTC. Its protein product is CASSESHRGMSEQYF.

This chain joins TRBV12-3 or TRBV12-4 and TRBJ2-3; 14 bases map to TRBD2. This CDR3 has 18 residues. With V trimmed by 7 bases and J by 1 base, 10 bases remained unmatched. The CDR3 DNA reads as TGTGCCAGCACCCAAGTCCCGGGACTAGCGGGGGGCACAGATACGCAGTATTTT. Protein product: CASTQVPGLAGGTDTQYF.